A single T cell receptor beta chain is shown here with its context. The data are from a study of cytomegalovirus exposure and HLA in healthy donors. The PCR employed 60 Vbeta primers together with 13 Jbeta primers. Using immunoSEQ multiplex PCR, the repertoire was profiled, and TCRdb retains in-frame clones only, with some absent. The profile covers some 150,000 clones, with less than 80% appearing a single time and 2.5% to 3% taken by the ten largest. V lost 1 base to trimming and J lost 0 bases, with 6 bases between them. The length of the CDR3 is 14 residues. Germline CDR1 reads MNHNS; CDR2 reads SASEGT.

This TCR was recovered from a man aged 40-50 years in good health and CMV-seronegative. The rearrangement uses TRBV6-1 and TRBJ1-1; D is unresolved. The specimen sequenced was PBMCs. CDR3 sequence reads: CASSEERLNTEAFF. In nucleotides, the CDR3 is TGTGCCAGCAGTGAAGAGAGATTGAACACTGAAGCTTTCTTT.